This entry lists 12 T cell receptor beta chains sequenced from one sample in a study of shared clonotypes between healthy human individuals. The method was immunoSEQ multiplex PCR; TCRdb's version includes in-frame clones alone and lacks a portion of them. Of 1.6 million or so clones listed, roughly 97% were seen once; the top ten hold approximately 1.1%. What was sequenced was naive CD4+ T cells sorted from blood. Documented subset: CD45RA+ positively selected. The receptors stem from a man between 25 and 39 years old in good health.

This chain joins TRBV6-1 and TRBJ1-5; possibly TRBD1 for D (5 bases). CDR1 is MNHNS, CDR2 SASEGT, per germline. Deletions cut 4 bases from V and 0 bases from J, with 16 bases between. The length of the CDR3 is 17 residues. The CDR3 nucleotides are TGTGCCAGCAGTGTGGGGCGGGGTTCCAATAGCAATCAGCCCCAGCATTTT. It codes for CASSVGRGSNSNQPQHF.

The chain is built from TRBV9 and TRBJ2-1; 9 bases align to TRBD2. The trim removed 2 bases at V and 9 bases at J, leaving 9 bases unmatched. Germline loops: CDR1 SGDLS, CDR2 YYNGEE. The CDR3 contains 15 residues. The chain's CDR3 is CASSVRTSALGEQFF. The CDR3 DNA sequence: TGTGCCAGCAGCGTCCGGACTAGCGCGCTCGGTGAGCAGTTCTTC.

This chain connects TRBV9 to TRBJ2-5; D may correspond to TRBD1 or TRBD2 (6 bases each). The CDR3 extends over 14 amino acids. Germline CDR1 SGDLS, CDR2 YYNGEE. V gave up 4 bases and J gave up 1 base, with 11 bases separating them. For the CDR3, the DNA is TGTGCCAGCAGCCGCGGGACATCCCAAGAGACCCAGTACTTC. This encodes CASSRGTSQETQYF.

Comment on this clone: Other nucleotide sequences from this sample produce the same CDR3. J is TRBJ2-7 and V is TRBV9, with a tentative D call TRBD2 (6 bases). The CDR3 loop spans 14 amino acids. Germline assignment: CDR1 SGDLS and CDR2 YYNGEE. With 2 bases removed from V and 2 bases from J, the gap between germline ends came to 11 bases. CDR3 sequence reads: CASSVGTGPYEQYF. CDR3 sequence (DNA): TGTGCCAGCAGCGTCGGGACTGGGCCCTACGAGCAGTACTTC.

This chain links TRBV29-1 with TRBJ2-4; a weak D match, TRBD1 (6 bases). In germline, CDR1 is SQVTM, CDR2 ANQGSEA. V was clipped by 4 bases and J by 9 bases, with 16 bases between them. This CDR3 is built from 13 residues. CDR3 region: CSVAGTPSSIQYF. The DNA of the CDR3 is TGCAGCGTTGCCGGGACACCGTCGAGCATTCAGTACTTC.

The rearrangement links TRBV15 to TRBJ2-5; D remains unclear. The V and J ends lost 2 bases and 7 bases respectively, with 23 bases between them. CDR1 LNHNV and CDR2 YYDKDF come from the germline V gene (reference sequence). The CDR3 extends over 17 amino acids. CDR3 residues: CATSRLTGSLDPGTQYF. The CDR3 nucleotides are TGTGCCACCAGCAGATTGACCGGATCCTTAGATCCGGGGACCCAGTACTTC.

CDR3 in amino acids: CASSPLAGVTYEQYF. The DNA of the CDR3 is TGTGCCAGCAGCCCCTTAGCGGGTGTAACCTACGAGCAGTACTTC. The chain joins TRBV14 to TRBJ2-7; 7 bases map to TRBD2. This CDR3 has 15 residues. V dropped 4 bases and J dropped 2; count of bases not matched to a gene: 8. Germline CDR1 is SGHDN and CDR2 is FVKESK.

The chain has TRBV5-1 and TRBJ1-2; 8 bases are shared with TRBD1. J gave up 2 bases and V 2 bases, and 8 bases lay outside the gene matches. Looked up from germline, CDR1 is SGHRS and CDR2 is YFSETQ. The CDR3 covers 16 residues. The CDR3, as DNA: TGCGCCAGCAGCTTAATGACAGGGGAGTACAACTATGGCTACACCTTC. Residues: CASSLMTGEYNYGYTF.

The V call is TRBV28, the J call TRBJ2-1; D assignment may be TRBD1 or TRBD2 (5 bases each). Trimming shortened V by 5 bases and J by 9 bases, and 20 bases separated the two germline ends. The germline V gene has CDR1 MDHEN and CDR2 SYDVKM. The length of the CDR3 is 15 residues. Here the CDR3 reads CASSPRGLRIGEQFF. Here the CDR3 DNA reads TGTGCCAGCAGTCCCCGGGGCCTGCGAATAGGTGAGCAGTTCTTC.

This chain connects TRBV5-1 to TRBJ2-2; the match to TRBD1 covers 7 bases. Germline V gene sequence: CDR1 SGHRS, CDR2 YFSETQ. The CDR3 spans 16 residues. V lost 4 bases and J lost 1; bases outside the gene matches: 7. The CDR3 nucleotides read TGCGCCAGCAGCCCCATCGGGACAGTGAACACCGGGGAGCTGTTTTTT. It specifies CASSPIGTVNTGELFF.

V usage is TRBV9 and J usage is TRBJ2-1; 10 bases align to TRBD2. The ends lost 6 bases at V and 7 bases at J; junction bases unmatched: 10. Germline CDR1 reads SGDLS; CDR2 reads YYNGEE. CDR3 length: 15 residues. In DNA form, the CDR3 reads TGTGCCAGCAAACAGGGTTCTAGCGGGAGTAATGAGCAGTTCTTC. Translation: CASKQGSSGSNEQFF.

This chain's CDR3 is CASSARQNDYSVVIDTQYF. CDR3 sequence (DNA): TGTGCCAGCAGCGCCCGACAGAACGACTATTCGGTAGTCATAGATACGCAGTATTTT. This rearrangement joins TRBV9 to TRBJ2-3, with D perhaps matching TRBD1 or TRBD2 (5 bases each). CDR1 and CDR2 from the germline V gene are SGDLS and YYNGEE. V was trimmed by 3 bases and J by 5 bases, leaving 28 bases between them. This CDR3 has 19 amino acids.